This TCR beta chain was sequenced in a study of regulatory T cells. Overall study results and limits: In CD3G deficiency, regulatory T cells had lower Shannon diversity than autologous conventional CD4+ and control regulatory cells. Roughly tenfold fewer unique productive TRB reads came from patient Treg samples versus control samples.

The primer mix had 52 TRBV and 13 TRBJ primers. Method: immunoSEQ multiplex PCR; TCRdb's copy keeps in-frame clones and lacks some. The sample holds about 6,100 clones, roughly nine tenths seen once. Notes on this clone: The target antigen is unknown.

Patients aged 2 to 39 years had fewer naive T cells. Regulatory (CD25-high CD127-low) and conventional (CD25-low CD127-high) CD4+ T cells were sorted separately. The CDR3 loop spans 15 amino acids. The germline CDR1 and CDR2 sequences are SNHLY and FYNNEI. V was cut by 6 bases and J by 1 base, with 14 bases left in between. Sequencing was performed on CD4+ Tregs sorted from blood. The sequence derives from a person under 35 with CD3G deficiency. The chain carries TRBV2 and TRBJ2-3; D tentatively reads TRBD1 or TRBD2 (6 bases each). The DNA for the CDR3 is TGTGCCAGCAGGAGGCGGGACACCGGCACAGATACGCAGTATTTT. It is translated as CASRRRDTGTDTQYF.